Presented here are 27 T cell receptor beta chains from one specimen sequenced in a study of somatic mutations in cytotoxic T cells in rheumatoid arthritis. Measured with immunoSEQ multiplex PCR; TCRdb has only the in-frame clones, and not every one. The table includes more than 25,000 clones, about four fifths detected once. Sequencing input: CD8+ T cells sorted from blood. The receptors were sampled from a man over 45 in good health.

A single count supports this clone. This chain links TRBV27 with TRBJ2-7; no clear D. The V end was cut by 1 base, the J end by 5 bases, with 15 bases between. The CDR3 has 15 residues. CDR1 and CDR2 (germline): MNHEY, SMNVEV (reference sequence). The CDR3 DNA sequence: TGTGCCAGCAGTTTATACCCCTCCTATGGCGACGAGCAGTACTTC. This encodes CASSLYPSYGDEQYF.

The chain carries TRBV5-6 and TRBJ2-2, with 7 bases fitting TRBD1. Trimming removed 3 bases from V and 6 bases from J; junction bases left unmatched: 2. The CDR3 contains 13 residues. Per the germline V gene, CDR1 is SGHDT and CDR2 is YYEEEE. Here the CDR3 reads CASSSTGAGELFF. In nucleotides, the CDR3 is TGTGCCAGCAGCTCCACAGGGGCCGGGGAGCTGTTTTTT.

This clone turned up a few times. The genes are TRBV10-3 and TRBJ1-2; D uncertain. Germline V gives CDR1 ENHRY, CDR2 SYGVKD. The CDR3 length is 11 residues. Trimming left V 4 bases short and J 5 bases short, with 5 bases between. CDR3 amino acids: CAISVGYGYTF. CDR3 bases: TGTGCCATCAGTGTGGGGTATGGCTACACCTTC.

CDR3 DNA: TGTGCCAGCAGCTCAAGCGGGACTTCCTACGAGCAGTACTTC. The encoded protein is CASSSSGTSYEQYF. V is TRBV5-4 and J is TRBJ2-7, with TRBD2 identical over 7 bases. The CDR3 consists of 14 residues. Germline V lookup: CDR1 SGHNT, CDR2 YYREEE (reference sequence). After removal of 3 bases from V and 1 base from J, the junction contained 4 bases not matched to a gene.

V usage is TRBV27 and J usage is TRBJ2-7; the match to TRBD2 covers 10 bases. The CDR3 loop spans 15 amino acids. V was pared by 5 bases and J by 5 bases, with 9 bases of the junction left unmatched. Looked up from germline, CDR1 is MNHEY and CDR2 is SMNVEV (reference sequence). The CDR3 region has the DNA TGTGCCAGCAGTCCACTAGCGGGAAAGATCCACGAGCAGTACTTC. Translation gives CASSPLAGKIHEQYF.

The genes are TRBV27 and TRBJ2-7; either TRBD1 or TRBD2 may supply D (5 bases each). Germline assignment: CDR1 MNHEY and CDR2 SMNVEV (reference sequence). The CDR3 is 15 residues long. Between the trimmed V and J ends, which lost 0 bases and 2 bases, there was a span of 11 bases. CDR3 protein: CASSLSFGAPYEQYF. The CDR3 region has the DNA TGTGCCAGCAGTTTATCCTTCGGGGCACCCTACGAGCAGTACTTC.

The rearrangement uses TRBV9 and TRBJ1-3; unclear D gene. This CDR3 has 16 amino acids. V gave up 0 bases and J gave up 6 bases, with 16 bases separating them. Germline V gene lookup returns CDR1 SGDLS and CDR2 YYNGEE. The CDR3 DNA is TGTGCCAGCAGCGTAGAGGCCGTAGGGATTGAAAACACCATATATTTT. Translated, it gives CASSVEAVGIENTIYF.

This chain joins TRBV1 and TRBJ2-5. TRBV1 is assigned pseudogene status. The CDR3 runs 11 residues. The CDR3 DNA reads TGCACCAGGGGTAGTCAAGAGACCCAGTACTTC. Its translation is CTRGSQETQYF.

The chain links TRBV9 to TRBJ2-2; D gene unclear. V lost 4 bases to trimming and J lost 0 bases, with 13 bases between them. Germline loops: CDR1 SGDLS, CDR2 YYNGEE. The CDR3 runs 16 residues. DNA of the CDR3: TGTGCCAGCAGCCGGTTAGGGATCGCGAACACCGGGGAGCTGTTTTTT. This translates into CASSRLGIANTGELFF.

The chain is built from TRBV4-1 and TRBJ2-7; D unresolved. The CDR3 has 14 amino acids. V lost 1 base and J lost 7, with 14 bases in between. The germline V gene encodes CDR1 MGHRA and CDR2 YSYEKL. The CDR3 loop is CASSQGASPLEQYF. CDR3 bases: TGCGCCAGCAGCCAAGGGGCCAGCCCCCTAGAGCAGTACTTC.

The rearrangement links TRBV13 to TRBJ1-5; no clear D. With 0 bases removed from V and 7 bases from J, the gap between germline ends came to 4 bases. Per the germline V gene, CDR1 is PRHDT and CDR2 is FYEKMQ (reference sequence). The CDR3 totals 12 residues. This CDR3 reads CASSLGTQPQHF. DNA of the CDR3: TGTGCCAGCAGCTTAGGGACACAGCCCCAGCATTTT.

This clone is a singleton in its sample. The rearrangement links TRBV19 to TRBJ1-1; D is ambiguous. Germline V gene lookup returns CDR1 LNHDA and CDR2 SQIVND (reference sequence). The V end was cut by 11 bases, the J end by 5 bases, with 21 bases between. This CDR3 comprises 14 residues. The CDR3, as DNA: TGTGCCGTAAAAAAGATAGGAGGACCGACTGAAGCTTTCTTT. Protein: CAVKKIGGPTEAFF.

J is TRBJ1-2 and V is TRBV2; no clear D gene. V was pared by 3 bases and J by 4 bases, with 6 bases between. The CDR3 consists of 12 residues. The V gene's germline CDR1 is SNHLY and CDR2 FYNNEI. CDR3 bases: TGTGCCAGCAGTGACTCAATCTATGGCTACACCTTC. This translates into CASSDSIYGYTF.

This chain links TRBV30 with TRBJ1-2, with D unclear. The V end was cut by 0 bases, the J end by 5 bases, with 10 bases between. The CDR3 runs to 13 residues. The V gene's germline CDR1 is GTSNPN and CDR2 SVGIG (reference sequence). The CDR3 DNA reads TGTGCCTGGAGTGTACCCTCGCGTTATGGCTACACCTTC. Its protein product is CAWSVPSRYGYTF.

This clone was found once. This chain joins TRBV5-8 and TRBJ2-5, with 11 bases aligning to TRBD1. V gave up 4 bases and J gave up 1 base; unmatched junction bases: 3. Germline CDR1 SGHTS, CDR2 YDEGEE. The CDR3 contains 15 residues. CDR3 in amino acids: CASSPGQGAQETQYF. For the CDR3, the DNA is TGTGCCAGCAGCCCAGGACAGGGGGCCCAAGAGACCCAGTACTTC. Supplemented by reference TRBV5-8 and TRBJ2-5, the full variable domain reads EAGVTQSPTHLIKTRGQQATLRCSPISGHTSVYWYQQALGLGLQFLLWYDEGEERNRGNFPPRFSGRQFPNYSSELNVNALELEDSALYLCASSPGQGAQETQYFGPGTRLLVL.

The chain recombines TRBV4-1 with TRBJ1-1, with a tentative D call TRBD1 (6 bases). Germline V lookup: CDR1 MGHRA, CDR2 YSYEKL. V was shortened by 4 bases and J by 1 base, with 19 bases between the two germline ends. The CDR3 runs to 17 residues. This CDR3 reads CASSPRRASQGNTEAFF. CDR3 in DNA: TGCGCCAGCAGCCCCCGCCGGGCCTCACAGGGGAACACTGAAGCTTTCTTT.

This chain links TRBV5-5 with TRBJ1-1; D is perhaps TRBD1 (5 bases). Trimming shortened V by 3 bases and J by 7 bases, and 25 bases separated the two germline ends. The germline CDR1 and CDR2 sequences are SGHKS and YYEKEE (reference sequence). The CDR3 is 17 amino acids. Written as DNA, the CDR3 is TGTGCCAGCAGCTATAACCCCGGGGCAGCCCCGTTGGGTGAAGCTTTCTTT. It encodes CASSYNPGAAPLGEAFF.

This chain links TRBV11-3 with TRBJ2-3; D is possibly TRBD2 (6 bases). This CDR3 spans 17 amino acids. Germline lookup yields CDR1 SGHNT and CDR2 YENEEA. Trimming removed 4 bases at V and 3 bases at J, with 20 bases between. Here the CDR3 reads CASSSRVGSGRTDTQYF. CDR3 bases: TGTGCCAGCAGCTCGCGGGTCGGGAGCGGAAGGACAGATACGCAGTATTTT.

The V and J genes are TRBV29-1 and TRBJ1-2; no clear D gene. The CDR3 runs to 12 residues. The germline V gene encodes CDR1 SQVTM and CDR2 ANQGSEA. The CDR3 nucleotides are TGCAGTGGGCTCGGGAGTAGAAATGGCTACACCTTC. Protein sequence: CSGLGSRNGYTF.

As regards this clone: Different DNA sequences within this sample yield the same CDR3. The chain carries TRBV29-1 and TRBJ2-1; TRBD2 matches at 11 bases. Germline V gene data show CDR1 as SQVTM and CDR2 as ANQGSEA. V was clipped by 3 bases and J by 9 bases; unmatched bases: 10. The CDR3 consists of 15 residues. CDR3 nucleotide sequence: TGCAGCGTTGAGGACGCACTAGCGGGAGAGTTTGAGCAGTTCTTC. This gives the protein CSVEDALAGEFEQFF.

In this sample, this clone turned up a few times. The rearrangement uses TRBV7-9 and TRBJ1-4, with TRBD1 matching over 7 bases. Germline lookup yields CDR1 SEHNR and CDR2 FQNEAQ (reference sequence). V was clipped by 7 bases and J by 6 bases; unmatched bases: 11. The CDR3 totals 15 residues. In DNA form, the CDR3 reads TGTGCCAGCACCATTGGGACAGAGGAGGATGAAAAACTGTTTTTT. It translates to CASTIGTEEDEKLFF.

V is TRBV27 and J is TRBJ1-1; a possible D gene is TRBD1 (5 bases). The V and J ends lost 2 bases and 1 base respectively, with 5 bases between them. The CDR3 sequence is 13 residues long. Germline V CDR1 and CDR2: MNHEY, SMNVEV (reference sequence). In DNA, the CDR3 is TGTGCCAGCAGTTTAGGGGGGAACACTGAAGCTTTCTTT. This codes for CASSLGGNTEAFF.

This clone has only one observation. The chain has TRBV6-1 and TRBJ1-4; 7 bases agree with TRBD1. The V gene's germline CDR1 is MNHNS and CDR2 SASEGT. V dropped 6 bases and J dropped 0; count of bases not matched to a gene: 4. CDR3 length equals 15 residues. CDR3 loop: CASRGQIATNEKLFF. CDR3 nucleotide sequence: TGTGCCAGCAGGGGACAGATTGCAACTAATGAAAAACTGTTTTTT.

The chain's CDR3 is CASSEWARSRSYNEQFF. CDR3 in DNA: TGTGCCAGCAGTGAATGGGCTCGATCCCGATCCTACAATGAGCAGTTCTTC. This rearrangement joins TRBV2 to TRBJ2-1; the D is unclear. The CDR3 runs to 17 residues. Trimming removed 2 bases at V and 1 base at J, with 15 bases between. From germline, CDR1 is SNHLY and CDR2 FYNNEI.

This clone was detected only once. The chain combines TRBV2 with TRBJ1-1, with 7 bases aligning to TRBD1. The germline gives CDR1 SNHLY, CDR2 FYNNEI. The J segment lost 1 base and the V segment lost 7 bases, leaving 15 bases of the junction unmatched. The CDR3 is made up of 17 amino acids. The CDR3 DNA sequence: TGTGCCAGCACCCGACAGGGTGGGTACCTAAGGAACACTGAAGCTTTCTTT. As protein: CASTRQGGYLRNTEAFF.

This clone was seen a handful of times. DNA for the CDR3: TGTGCCAGCACCCCCGGGACAGGGGGCGGCGAGCAGTACTTC. Protein product: CASTPGTGGGEQYF. V gene TRBV9 combines with J gene TRBJ2-7; 12 positions agree with TRBD1. Germline CDR1 SGDLS, CDR2 YYNGEE. This CDR3 region has 14 residues. Trimming removed 6 bases from V and 6 bases from J; junction bases left unmatched: 7.

The rearrangement joins TRBV21-1 to TRBJ2-4; the tabulated D call, TRBD2, remains unverified against the DNA. TRBV21-1 is termed a pseudogene. The CDR3 has 15 residues. The CDR3 region has the DNA TGTGCCAGCCCTAGGCTGCTTATAGCCAAAAACATTCAGTACTTC. It encodes CASPRLLIAKNIQYF.